This is a list of T cell receptor beta chains from one sample in a study of control samples from healthy donors and cancer patients. Using immunoSEQ multiplex PCR, the repertoire was profiled, and TCRdb retains in-frame clones only, with some absent. The table shows tens of thousands of clones, with roughly 90% occurring only once. The sequencing input was PBMCs. Receptors originate from a woman between 45 and 60 years old with colorectal cancer. Each CDR3 is given with its conserved first and last residue. Each record gives: V gene, clone size, J gene, D gene, CDR3 length, CDR3 protein, CDR3 DNA. The D gene is left open where the match is weak. For some rows the clone size is stated as once, few or many, or as a class when expanded; others skip it.

v_call: TRBV4-3; clone_size: once; j_call: TRBJ2-3; d_call: .; cdr3_length: 14; cdr3_aa: CASSQDMGADTQYF; cdr3_nt: TGCGCCAGCAGCCAAGATATGGGAGCAGATACGCAGTATTTT
v_call: TRBV4-3; clone_size: .; j_call: TRBJ1-6; d_call: .; cdr3_length: 20; cdr3_aa: CASSQDAPRLGSSYNSPLHF; cdr3_nt: TGCGCCAGCAGCCAAGACGCCCCCAGGCTGGGGAGCTCCTATAATTCACCCCTCCACTTT
v_call: TRBV5-6; clone_size: .; j_call: TRBJ2-2; d_call: .; cdr3_length: 13; cdr3_aa: CASSLDDGGELFF; cdr3_nt: TGTGCCAGCAGCTTGGATGACGGCGGGGAGCTGTTTTTT
v_call: TRBV4-1; clone_size: .; j_call: TRBJ2-3; d_call: .; cdr3_length: 15; cdr3_aa: CASSHEGRGTDTQYF; cdr3_nt: TGCGCCAGCAGCCATGAGGGGCGAGGGACAGATACGCAGTATTTT
v_call: TRBV2; clone_size: .; j_call: TRBJ2-1; d_call: TRBD1; cdr3_length: 14; cdr3_aa: CASSEETGIHEQFF; cdr3_nt: TGTGCCAGCAGTGAGGAGACAGGGATCCATGAGCAGTTCTTC
v_call: TRBV4-1; clone_size: .; j_call: TRBJ1-2; d_call: .; cdr3_length: 15; cdr3_aa: CASSQEVVNRVANTF; cdr3_nt: TGCGCCAGCAGCCAAGAAGTTGTCAACAGGGTCGCGAACACCTTC
v_call: TRBV27; clone_size: .; j_call: TRBJ1-2; d_call: .; cdr3_length: 14; cdr3_aa: CASSGPGGSNGYTF; cdr3_nt: TGTGCCAGCAGTGGGCCTGGGGGATCTAATGGCTACACCTTC
v_call: TRBV28; clone_size: .; j_call: TRBJ1-5; d_call: TRBD1; cdr3_length: 18; cdr3_aa: CASSPGQGSSYSNQPQHF; cdr3_nt: TGTGCCAGCAGTCCGGGACAGGGATCGTCCTATAGCAATCAGCCCCAGCATTTT
v_call: TRBV30; clone_size: .; j_call: TRBJ1-6; d_call: .; cdr3_length: 15; cdr3_aa: CAWSAWNSYNSPLHF; cdr3_nt: TGTGCCTGGAGTGCTTGGAACTCCTATAATTCACCCCTCCACTTT
v_call: TRBV30; clone_size: .; j_call: TRBJ1-6; d_call: .; cdr3_length: 12; cdr3_aa: CAWGEWGSPLHF; cdr3_nt: TGTGCCTGGGGCGAGTGGGGGTCACCCCTCCACTTT
v_call: TRBV25-1; clone_size: .; j_call: TRBJ2-3; d_call: .; cdr3_length: 14; cdr3_aa: CASSIGLPPNTQYF; cdr3_nt: TGTGCCAGCAGCATAGGTCTACCACCTAATACGCAGTATTTT
v_call: TRBV19; clone_size: .; j_call: TRBJ2-5; d_call: .; cdr3_length: 13; cdr3_aa: CASSIGREETQYF; cdr3_nt: TGTGCCAGTAGTATTGGCAGGGAAGAGACCCAGTACTTC
v_call: TRBV18; clone_size: few; j_call: TRBJ2-2; d_call: .; cdr3_length: 14; cdr3_aa: CASSPNTNTGELFF; cdr3_nt: TGTGCCAGCTCACCCAATACGAACACCGGGGAGCTGTTTTTT
v_call: TRBV5-6; clone_size: .; j_call: TRBJ1-2; d_call: .; cdr3_length: 13; cdr3_aa: CASSRQDYYGYTF; cdr3_nt: TGTGCCAGCAGCCGGCAGGACTACTATGGCTACACCTTC
v_call: TRBV12-3/TRBV12-4; clone_size: .; j_call: TRBJ2-3; d_call: .; cdr3_length: 13; cdr3_aa: CASSSTGTDTQYF; cdr3_nt: TGTGCCAGCAGTTCGACCGGCACAGATACGCAGTATTTT
v_call: TRBV24-1; clone_size: .; j_call: TRBJ2-5; d_call: TRBD2; cdr3_length: 14; cdr3_aa: CATSASGGLGTQYF; cdr3_nt: TGTGCCACCAGTGCGAGCGGGGGGCTAGGGACCCAGTACTTC
v_call: TRBV19; clone_size: .; j_call: TRBJ2-1; d_call: TRBD1; cdr3_length: 15; cdr3_aa: CATRDRGFQGDEQFF; cdr3_nt: TGTGCCACCCGGGACAGGGGCTTCCAAGGGGATGAGCAGTTCTTC
v_call: TRBV2; clone_size: few; j_call: TRBJ1-5; d_call: .; cdr3_length: 13; cdr3_aa: CASSRDLHQPQHF; cdr3_nt: TGTGCCAGCTCCCGGGACCTCCATCAGCCCCAGCATTTT
v_call: TRBV7-2; clone_size: .; j_call: TRBJ2-5; d_call: TRBD2; cdr3_length: 16; cdr3_aa: CASSSGLAGGQETQYF; cdr3_nt: TGTGCCAGCAGCTCGGGACTAGCGGGGGGGCAAGAGACCCAGTACTTC
v_call: TRBV7-2; clone_size: .; j_call: TRBJ1-1; d_call: .; cdr3_length: 14; cdr3_aa: CASGYTGRGTEAFF; cdr3_nt: TGTGCCAGCGGGTATACAGGGCGAGGCACTGAAGCTTTCTTT
v_call: TRBV5-4; clone_size: .; j_call: TRBJ2-5; d_call: TRBD2; cdr3_length: 15; cdr3_aa: CASSPGTSGGETQYF; cdr3_nt: TGTGCCAGCAGCCCGGGGACTAGCGGGGGAGAGACCCAGTACTTC
v_call: TRBV6-1; clone_size: .; j_call: TRBJ1-1; d_call: .; cdr3_length: 13; cdr3_aa: CASRSTLWTEAFF; cdr3_nt: TGTGCCAGCCGATCGACACTATGGACTGAAGCTTTCTTT
v_call: TRBV2; clone_size: .; j_call: TRBJ1-1; d_call: .; cdr3_length: 15; cdr3_aa: CASSVGLPEGTEAFF; cdr3_nt: TGTGCCAGCAGTGTTGGACTGCCCGAGGGAACTGAAGCTTTCTTT
v_call: TRBV4-3; clone_size: .; j_call: TRBJ1-3; d_call: TRBD1; cdr3_length: 15; cdr3_aa: CASSQGQGGGNTIYF; cdr3_nt: TGCGCCAGCAGCCAAGGTCAGGGGGGCGGAAACACCATATATTTT
v_call: TRBV7-9; clone_size: .; j_call: TRBJ2-2; d_call: .; cdr3_length: 13; cdr3_aa: CASSLARNGELFF; cdr3_nt: TGTGCCAGCAGCTTAGCGAGGAACGGGGAGCTGTTTTTT
v_call: TRBV5-6; clone_size: .; j_call: TRBJ1-2; d_call: TRBD1; cdr3_length: 15; cdr3_aa: CASSFWDRGIYGYTF; cdr3_nt: TGTGCCAGCAGCTTCTGGGACAGGGGTATCTATGGCTACACCTTC
v_call: TRBV18; clone_size: .; j_call: TRBJ1-5; d_call: TRBD1; cdr3_length: 13; cdr3_aa: CASSLTGDQPQHF; cdr3_nt: TGTGCCAGCTCACTAACAGGGGATCAGCCCCAGCATTTT
v_call: TRBV10-3; clone_size: .; j_call: TRBJ2-3; d_call: TRBD1; cdr3_length: 15; cdr3_aa: CAISSSQGAKDTQYF; cdr3_nt: TGTGCCATCAGCTCTTCACAGGGGGCTAAAGATACGCAGTATTTT
v_call: TRBV5-1; clone_size: .; j_call: TRBJ2-2; d_call: .; cdr3_length: 15; cdr3_aa: CASSLPGLPTGELFF; cdr3_nt: TGCGCCAGCAGCTTACCGGGACTCCCCACCGGGGAGCTGTTTTTT
v_call: TRBV25-1; clone_size: .; j_call: TRBJ2-1; d_call: TRBD2; cdr3_length: 15; cdr3_aa: CASSATSGGAGEQFF; cdr3_nt: TGTGCCAGCAGTGCGACTAGCGGGGGGGCCGGAGAGCAGTTCTTC
v_call: TRBV6-5; clone_size: few; j_call: TRBJ1-5; d_call: TRBD1; cdr3_length: 14; cdr3_aa: CASSPTGEGQPQHF; cdr3_nt: TGTGCCAGCAGCCCAACAGGGGAGGGTCAGCCCCAGCATTTT
v_call: TRBV5-5; clone_size: .; j_call: TRBJ1-3; d_call: TRBD1; cdr3_length: 15; cdr3_aa: CASSPRQGAGNTIYF; cdr3_nt: TGTGCCAGCAGCCCTAGACAGGGGGCAGGAAACACCATATATTTT
v_call: TRBV19; clone_size: .; j_call: TRBJ1-2; d_call: .; cdr3_length: 13; cdr3_aa: CASSMREGYGYTF; cdr3_nt: TGTGCCAGTAGTATGCGGGAGGGTTATGGCTACACCTTC
v_call: TRBV19; clone_size: once; j_call: TRBJ2-3; d_call: .; cdr3_length: 14; cdr3_aa: CASSMTRGTDTQYF; cdr3_nt: TGTGCCAGTAGTATGACTCGGGGCACAGATACGCAGTATTTT
v_call: TRBV29-1; clone_size: .; j_call: TRBJ1-2; d_call: TRBD1; cdr3_length: 13; cdr3_aa: CSVGQGSTDGYTF; cdr3_nt: TGCAGCGTTGGACAGGGGTCTACTGATGGCTACACCTTC
v_call: TRBV5-5; clone_size: .; j_call: TRBJ1-1; d_call: .; cdr3_length: 17; cdr3_aa: CASSLVVTRGGNTEAFF; cdr3_nt: TGTGCCAGCAGCCTCGTTGTAACCAGGGGAGGGAACACTGAAGCTTTCTTT
v_call: TRBV5-4; clone_size: .; j_call: TRBJ1-6; d_call: TRBD1; cdr3_length: 14; cdr3_aa: CASSSRDRESPLHF; cdr3_nt: TGTGCCAGCAGTTCCCGGGACAGGGAATCACCCCTCCACTTT
v_call: TRBV28; clone_size: .; j_call: TRBJ1-1; d_call: .; cdr3_length: 13; cdr3_aa: CASRQQANTEAFF; cdr3_nt: TGTGCCAGCAGACAACAGGCGAACACTGAAGCTTTCTTT
v_call: TRBV27; clone_size: .; j_call: TRBJ1-2; d_call: .; cdr3_length: 13; cdr3_aa: CASSSQGYGGYTF; cdr3_nt: TGTGCCAGCAGTTCCCAGGGGTACGGTGGCTACACCTTC
v_call: TRBV2; clone_size: .; j_call: TRBJ1-2; d_call: .; cdr3_length: 13; cdr3_aa: CASSDSPLIGYTF; cdr3_nt: TGTGCCAGCAGTGATAGTCCCCTAATTGGCTACACCTTC
v_call: TRBV6-4; clone_size: once; j_call: TRBJ2-1; d_call: TRBD1; cdr3_length: 16; cdr3_aa: CASSGIGTGEGNEQFF; cdr3_nt: TGTGCCAGCAGTGGCATCGGGACAGGGGAAGGCAATGAGCAGTTCTTC
v_call: TRBV15; clone_size: .; j_call: TRBJ2-3; d_call: .; cdr3_length: 13; cdr3_aa: CATSLSHEDTQYF; cdr3_nt: TGTGCCACCAGCCTGAGTCATGAGGACACGCAGTATTTT
v_call: TRBV4-2; clone_size: few; j_call: TRBJ2-6; d_call: .; cdr3_length: 19; cdr3_aa: CASSQEGGSGSPGANVLTF; cdr3_nt: TGTGCCAGCAGCCAAGAAGGAGGTTCGGGGTCCCCTGGGGCCAACGTCCTGACTTTC
v_call: TRBV29-1; clone_size: once; j_call: TRBJ1-4; d_call: TRBD1; cdr3_length: 15; cdr3_aa: CSVPRRTGGVEKLFF; cdr3_nt: TGCAGCGTCCCGAGACGGACAGGGGGCGTTGAAAAACTGTTTTTT
v_call: TRBV6-2/TRBV6-3; clone_size: .; j_call: TRBJ2-2; d_call: .; cdr3_length: 14; cdr3_aa: CASSYWGNTGELFF; cdr3_nt: TGTGCCAGCAGTTACTGGGGGAACACCGGGGAGCTGTTTTTT